This TCR beta chain was documented in a study of shared clonotypes between healthy human individuals. Sequenced by immunoSEQ multiplex PCR; TCRdb stores in-frame clones only, minus some. The data contain around 2.1 million clones, approximately 96% of them seen just once; the ten biggest clones take up 0.1% to 0.15%. The V gene lost 0 bases and the J gene lost 3 bases, with 11 bases spanning the gap. Germline V gene sequence: CDR1 SGHRS, CDR2 YFSETQ. The CDR3 extends over 15 amino acids. This chain joins TRBV5-1 and TRBJ2-3, with TRBD2 as a possible D gene (5 bases). This TCR derives from a man younger than 35 in good health. Sequencing input: naive CD4+ T cells sorted from blood. Stated subset: CD45RA+ positively selected. The CDR3 loop is CASSLAGLRTDTQYF. CDR3 bases: TGCGCCAGCAGCTTGGCAGGACTCAGAACAGATACGCAGTATTTT.